This entry concerns a single T cell receptor beta chain. This record comes from a study of blood T cell repertoires in COVID-19. Study at large: Researchers got acute and convalescent COVID-19 samples from the United States, Italy and Spain.

V lost 4 bases and J 3 bases, leaving 12 bases between the germline ends. Germline CDR1 KGHSH, CDR2 LQKENI. The CDR3 is 14 residues long. As originally analysed: Counts of nucleated cells, estimated from reference gene primer amplification, were obtained. The method was immunoSEQ multiplex PCR; TCRdb's version includes in-frame clones alone and lacks a portion of them. For V, J and clone size, that table is used; D and trimming come from the DNA. This table has about 200,000 clones, approximately 85% appearing once. Sequencing was performed on peripheral blood. The TCR originated in an elderly woman with COVID-19, enrolled during active disease. The chain employs TRBV18 and TRBJ1-2, with D maybe TRBD1 (5 bases). CDR3: CASSLRPGDYGYTF. DNA of the CDR3: TGTGCCAGCTCACTACGACCGGGGGACTATGGCTACACCTTC.